This TCR beta chain derives from a study of blood T cell repertoires in COVID-19 (dated by TCRdb to 2018 to 2020). Regarding the complete study: Samples covering the acute and convalescent phases of COVID-19 were provided by collaborators in the United States, Italy and Spain. The sample metadata nearly always contained a de-identified subject ID, COVID-19 status, age in years and sex. A freely available public database, intended as a resource for researchers studying the immune response to SARS-CoV-2, is where the repertoires were released. The prospective study material was composed of cDNA or gDNA derived from T cells, B-cell-depleted T cells, or PBMCs. The samples were drawn from two sources: the first 160 participants of the ongoing ImmuneRACE study, and about 1,300 subjects contributed by 6 global collaborators. Where available, HLA class I and class II types were taken from metadata supplied by the sample provider and were not determined by assay-based typing. Subjects who had been exposed to COVID-19, were actively infected with it, or had recovered from it provided the deeply sampled blood TCRbeta repertoires that made up the dataset.

One collaborating source in Seattle enrolled patients during active infection and followed them longitudinally through the course of disease. Each collaborating institution followed its own protocols to collect whole blood in K2EDTA tubes. For TCRbeta analysis, collaborators shipped samples in one of three forms: frozen whole blood, isolated PBMCs, or DNA extracted from either of those sample types. TCRbeta CDR3 regions were amplified from genomic DNA using the immunoSEQ Assay, a bias-controlled multiplex PCR. Under the source paper's analysis protocol: Nucleated cell counts per sample were estimated from amplification of reference gene primers within the assay. Sequence reads were collapsed and filtered to measure the absolute abundance of every unique TCRbeta CDR3 rearrangement. For each sample, productive Simpson clonality was calculated by taking the square root of Simpson's diversity index across productive rearrangements. In its TCRdb copy, this immuneACCESS table keeps in-frame sequences only and misses some clones. Where compared with another copy, unresolved V genes explain less than half of these, and the others have no known cause. V, J and clone size are taken as reported in that table, and D and trimming were inferred from the DNA itself. This sample lists 200,000 to 250,000 clones; approximately 83% were detected once. The ten biggest clones cover roughly 1.3% of the sample.

Results the study describes overall, beyond this receptor: The amount of clinical and demographic metadata varied by source and participant and was provided uncurated.

Notes on this clone: The clone's antigen remains unknown. Base quality data are lacking; no much larger clone is found one base away.

The junction carries 18 bases between V and J, which are trimmed by 6 bases and 4 bases respectively. CDR1 and CDR2 (KGHSH, LQKENI) derive from the germline V gene. The CDR3 measures 16 amino acids from cysteine to phenylalanine. Just the 48-base CDR3 DNA is kept, in frame starting at base 1. The sequenced sample was peripheral blood. This sequence originates from a woman in her thirties with COVID-19, enrolled during active disease. This receptor chain uses TRBV18 and TRBJ2-2, and possibly TRBD2, on 6 matching bases. Here is the DNA: TGTGCCAGCTCGCTAATCGACCAGGGAGGCACCGGGGAGCTGTTTTTT. This yields the protein CASSLIDQGGTGELFF. The variable domain in full, with residues beyond the CDR3 obtained from the reference TRBV18 and TRBJ2-2 genes, is NAGVMQNPRHLVRRRGQEARLRCSPMKGHSHVYWYRQLPEEGLKFMVYLQKENIIDESGMPKERFSAEFPKEGPSILRIQQVVRGDSAAYFCASSLIDQGGTGELFFGEGSRLTVL.